What follows are 7 T cell receptor beta chains derived from one specimen sequenced in a study of control samples from healthy donors and cancer patients. Sequencing was performed with immunoSEQ multiplex PCR; in TCRdb, only in-frame clones are kept and a portion is missing. The sample consists of over 150,000 clones, 91% of them appearing once. The specimen was blood. The receptor set was obtained from a woman aged 40 to 49 in good health.

This clone was counted between two and nine times. The V and J genes are TRBV5-1 and TRBJ1-3; 11 nucleotides align to TRBD1. The length of the CDR3 is 17 residues. Per the germline V gene, CDR1 is SGHRS and CDR2 is YFSETQ. With 4 bases clipped from V and 0 bases from J, the junction kept 6 bases outside the gene matches. In DNA, the CDR3 is TGCGCCAGCAGCGGGGACAGGGGGGACCTCTCTGGAAACACCATATATTTT. Amino acids: CASSGDRGDLSGNTIYF.

This chain connects TRBV7-2 to TRBJ1-2, with D unresolved. Germline CDR1 SGHTA, CDR2 FQGNSA. V lost 1 base to trimming and J lost 2 bases, with 11 bases between them. The CDR3 spans 15 residues. CDR3 DNA: TGTGCCAGCAGCTTAGGAGTTTCGGCAAACTATGGCTACACCTTC. It codes for CASSLGVSANYGYTF.

The chain combines TRBV5-1 with TRBJ1-1, with D tentatively TRBD1 (5 bases). Looked up from germline, CDR1 is SGHRS and CDR2 is YFSETQ. V shed 4 bases and J shed 6 bases, with 19 bases lying between them. The CDR3 totals 15 residues. CDR3 region: CASSEGTADISEAFF. The DNA of the CDR3 is TGCGCCAGCAGCGAAGGGACGGCAGATATCTCTGAAGCTTTCTTT.

The V and J genes are TRBV11-3 and TRBJ2-5, with D possibly matching TRBD2 (5 bases). V was clipped by 3 bases and J by 2 bases, with 7 bases between them. The CDR3 spans 13 residues. Germline assignment: CDR1 SGHNT and CDR2 YENEEA. The CDR3 coding sequence is TGTGCCAGCAGCTTGGGAGTGCAAGAGACCCAGTACTTC. It codes for CASSLGVQETQYF.

The V and J genes are TRBV5-1 and TRBJ2-1, with D tentatively TRBD2 (5 bases). CDR1 is SGHRS, CDR2 YFSETQ, per germline. The CDR3 extends over 15 amino acids. Trimming cost V 5 bases and J 0 bases, with 12 bases left between them. Here the CDR3 DNA reads TGCGCCAGCAGACCCCTGGGGAGCTCCTACAATGAGCAGTTCTTC. It is translated as CASRPLGSSYNEQFF.

V gene TRBV4-1 combines with J gene TRBJ2-2; TRBD2 agrees at 16 bases. After removal of 4 bases from V and 5 bases from J, the junction contained 10 bases not matched to a gene. The CDR3 is 19 residues long. Germline CDR1 and CDR2: MGHRA and YSYEKL. For the CDR3, the DNA is TGCGCCAGCAGCCGACAACCGGGACTAGCGGGGGGGCGGACCGGGGAGCTGTTTTTT. It encodes CASSRQPGLAGGRTGELFF.

The genes are TRBV2 and TRBJ2-3; 8 positions match TRBD1. Germline-derived CDR1 and CDR2 are SNHLY and FYNNEI. CDR3 size: 13 residues. V shed 11 bases and J 2 bases; nucleotides not matched to a gene: 6. The CDR3 DNA reads as TGTGCCGGCGACAGGGGACTCACAGATACGCAGTATTTT. This translates into CAGDRGLTDTQYF.